The 10 T cell receptor beta chains presented below share a single source sample, sequenced in a study of T-cell reconstitution after alpha-beta-depleted transplantation in children. The authors prepared the TCRbeta library with unique molecular identifiers. TCRdb processed the PCR reads anew with MiXCR; each CDR3 protein has one entry. The data hold 200,000 to 250,000 distinct CDR3 sequences, with roughly 9.1% observed a single time. This specimen was PBMCs, mostly from graft donor cells, taken 360 days after TCRalphabeta/CD19-depleted stem cell transplant. The receptors stem from a male patient aged 2 to 10 who had a stem cell transplant for acute myeloid leukemia, so the T cells may come from the graft donor.

This clonotype was seen at least ten times. This chain joins TRBV27 and TRBJ2-3; TRBD1 or TRBD2 may be the D gene (5 bases each). The CDR3 consists of 17 residues. The germline V gene has CDR1 MNHEY and CDR2 SMNVEV (reference sequence). V was trimmed by 4 bases and J by 4 bases, leaving 21 bases between them. The DNA of the CDR3 is TGTGCCAGCAGTTACGACCCGGGACCCCGGGGAGCAGATACGCAGTATTTT. Protein sequence: CASSYDPGPRGADTQYF.

This clonotype was observed at least ten times. The chain combines TRBV10-3 with TRBJ2-3; TRBD2 agrees at 8 bases. From germline, CDR1 is ENHRY and CDR2 SYGVKD. The CDR3 totals 13 residues. Unmatched junction bases numbered 6, after V lost 11 bases and J lost 2 bases. The CDR3 DNA follows: TGTGCCTGCGCGGGGGGCCCCACAGATACGCAGTATTTT. It translates to CACAGGPTDTQYF.

This clonotype was counted at least ten times. The V call is TRBV5-1, the J call TRBJ2-3, with 9 bases matching TRBD2. V lost 1 base and J lost 6; bases outside the gene matches: 9. Germline CDR1 is SGHRS and CDR2 is YFSETQ. The CDR3 has 16 amino acids. CDR3 DNA sequence: TGCGCCAGCAGCTTGATTCTAGCGGGACCATTGGATACGCAGTATTTT. Encoded protein: CASSLILAGPLDTQYF.

This clonotype showed up many times. V usage is TRBV5-1 and J usage is TRBJ1-6; D is possibly TRBD1 (5 bases). The CDR3 is made up of 12 amino acids. Germline values: CDR1 SGHRS, CDR2 YFSETQ. Trimming cost V 5 bases and J 5 bases, with 5 bases left between them. The CDR3 coding sequence is TGCGCCAGCAGACAGGATAATTCACCCCTCCACTTT. Its translation is CASRQDNSPLHF.

In its sample, this clonotype was seen many times. The chain links TRBV29-1 to TRBJ2-1; 9 bases fit TRBD1. V trimming: 6 bases; J trimming: 4 bases; junction bases outside the gene matches: 7. This CDR3 contains 14 residues. Per the germline V gene, CDR1 is SQVTM and CDR2 is ANQGSEA. The CDR3 spells CSVHTGGPYNEQFF. The CDR3 DNA is TGCAGCGTCCATACAGGGGGCCCTTACAATGAGCAGTTCTTC.

This clonotype has just a few counts. The chain uses TRBV28 and TRBJ2-3; D remains ambiguous. The V end lost 6 bases, the J end lost 0 bases, and 13 bases lay between the germline ends. Germline values: CDR1 MDHEN, CDR2 SYDVKM. This CDR3 comprises 15 residues. CDR3 protein: CASSQPRSSTDTQYF. The DNA of the CDR3 is TGTGCCAGCAGCCAACCCCGGTCTAGCACAGATACGCAGTATTTT.

The chain combines TRBV4-1 with TRBJ2-5, with D possibly called TRBD1 or TRBD2 (5 bases each). Trimming pared 10 bases from V and 3 bases from J, leaving 15 bases between. The CDR3 runs to 13 residues. Per germline, CDR1 MGHRA and CDR2 YSYEKL. The CDR3 region is CATAGTMKETQYF. In DNA form, the CDR3 reads TGCGCCACCGCCGGGACCATGAAAGAGACCCAGTACTTC.

This clonotype was seen only a few times. CDR3 in amino acids: CASSFVGSNQPQHF. CDR3 DNA sequence: TGTGCCAGCAGTTTTGTAGGGAGCAATCAGCCCCAGCATTTT. The chain uses TRBV12-3 or TRBV12-4 and TRBJ1-5; unclear D gene. The V end lost 3 bases, the J end lost 1 base, and 7 bases lay between the germline ends. The CDR3 covers 14 residues.

This clonotype appeared a few times. V is TRBV7-2 and J is TRBJ1-4; 7 nucleotides agree with TRBD1. Trimming at V came to 6 bases and at J to 8 bases, leaving 9 bases not matched to a gene. CDR1 and CDR2 from the germline V gene are SGHTA and FQGNSA. This CDR3 is 14 amino acids long. The CDR3 spells CASRLTGLGEKLFF. CDR3 coding DNA: TGTGCCAGCAGATTGACAGGGCTCGGAGAAAAACTGTTTTTT.

This clonotype was counted only a few times. V and J are TRBV24-1 and TRBJ2-2, with 7 nucleotides matching TRBD1. Unmatched junction bases numbered 2, after V lost 2 bases and J lost 6 bases. Germline V gene data show CDR1 as KGHDR and CDR2 as SFDVKD. This CDR3 contains 14 residues. CDR3 sequence (DNA): TGTGCCACCAGTGATTCGCAGGGGGCCGGGGAGCTGTTTTTT. Protein sequence: CATSDSQGAGELFF.